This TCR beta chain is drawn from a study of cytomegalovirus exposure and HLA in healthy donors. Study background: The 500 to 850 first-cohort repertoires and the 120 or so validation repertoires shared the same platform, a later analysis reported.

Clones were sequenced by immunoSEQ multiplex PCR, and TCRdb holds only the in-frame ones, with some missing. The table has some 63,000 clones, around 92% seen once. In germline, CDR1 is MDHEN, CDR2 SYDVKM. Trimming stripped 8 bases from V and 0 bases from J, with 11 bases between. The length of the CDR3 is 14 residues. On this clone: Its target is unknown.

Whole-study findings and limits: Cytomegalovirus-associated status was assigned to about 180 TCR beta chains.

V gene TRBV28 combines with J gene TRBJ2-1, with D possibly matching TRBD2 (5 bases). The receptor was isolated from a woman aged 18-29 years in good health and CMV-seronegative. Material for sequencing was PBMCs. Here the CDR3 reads CASHSARSYNEQFF. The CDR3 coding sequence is TGTGCCAGCCATAGCGCCCGCTCCTACAATGAGCAGTTCTTC.